The 21 T cell receptor beta chains presented below share a single source sample, sequenced in a study of control samples from healthy donors and cancer patients. The method was immunoSEQ multiplex PCR; TCRdb's version includes in-frame clones alone and lacks a portion of them. The sample records about 120,000 clones, around 87% being singletons. Sequenced: PBMCs. These receptors were collected from a woman aged 50 to 65 with colorectal cancer.

This clone has only a few counts. The chain links TRBV5-6 to TRBJ2-7; D is undetermined. Per germline, CDR1 SGHDT and CDR2 YYEEEE. This CDR3 is built from 15 residues. The V end was cut by 0 bases, the J end by 6 bases, with 16 bases between. This CDR3 reads CASSLVGRPESEQYF. CDR3 bases: TGTGCCAGCAGCTTGGTCGGCAGACCAGAGAGCGAGCAGTACTTC.

The chain links TRBV5-1 to TRBJ2-2; TRBD1 matches 7 bases. Germline loops: CDR1 SGHRS, CDR2 YFSETQ. CDR3 length: 14 residues. V dropped 4 bases and J dropped 5; count of bases not matched to a gene: 5. The CDR3 sequence: CASSDRVGTGELFF. The CDR3 nucleotides read TGCGCCAGCAGCGACAGGGTGGGAACCGGGGAGCTGTTTTTT.

The V and J genes are TRBV5-1 and TRBJ2-3; D is perhaps TRBD2 (6 bases). CDR3 length: 16 amino acids. Germline V gene sequence: CDR1 SGHRS, CDR2 YFSETQ. V lost 0 bases, J lost 0 bases, and 11 bases lay in between. The CDR3 DNA reads as TGCGCCAGCAGCTTGGCTTCGGGGGTAAGCACAGATACGCAGTATTTT. This translates into CASSLASGVSTDTQYF.

This chain joins TRBV11-3 and TRBJ2-5, with 8 bases fitting TRBD2. The CDR3 sequence is 15 residues long. Germline CDR1 is SGHNT and CDR2 is YENEEA. With 1 base clipped from V and 5 bases from J, the junction kept 6 bases outside the gene matches. The CDR3 DNA is TGTGCCAGCAGCTTAGGGACGGGGGGGCCCGAGACCCAGTACTTC. This gives the protein CASSLGTGGPETQYF.

V usage is TRBV9 and J usage is TRBJ2-1; TRBD1 might be the D (7 bases). CDR3 length: 16 residues. The V and J ends lost 1 base and 2 bases respectively, with 13 bases between them. The germline V gene encodes CDR1 SGDLS and CDR2 YYNGEE. The CDR3 here is CASSVLSGGTYNEQFF. CDR3 sequence (DNA): TGTGCCAGCAGCGTATTGTCAGGGGGGACCTACAATGAGCAGTTCTTC.

This sequence joins TRBV27 and TRBJ2-5; D possibly matches TRBD1 or TRBD2 (5 bases each). Germline V gives CDR1 MNHEY, CDR2 SMNVEV (reference sequence). Trimming cost V 0 bases and J 5 bases, with 10 bases left between them. The CDR3 sequence is 14 residues long. The CDR3 sequence: CASSLSGGRETQYF. The CDR3 DNA reads TGTGCCAGCAGTTTATCTGGGGGAAGGGAGACCCAGTACTTC.

The rearrangement uses TRBV29-1 and TRBJ2-4, with D perhaps matching TRBD1 (6 bases). The CDR3 contains 15 residues. Germline assignment: CDR1 SQVTM and CDR2 ANQGSEA. The V end lost 4 bases, the J end lost 0 bases, and 13 bases lay between the germline ends. CDR3 in DNA: TGCAGCGTTGTTGAGGACAGATTAGCCAAAAACATTCAGTACTTC. This gives the protein CSVVEDRLAKNIQYF.

This chain links TRBV4-2 with TRBJ1-1; tentatively, D is TRBD1 (6 bases). Germline V gives CDR1 LGHNA, CDR2 YNFKEQ. This CDR3 region has 15 residues. Deletions cut 4 bases from V and 1 base from J, with 13 bases between. CDR3 loop: CASSRGTTGNTEAFF. CDR3 coding DNA: TGTGCCAGCAGCCGAGGCACGACAGGGAACACTGAAGCTTTCTTT.

The chain is built from TRBV7-8 and TRBJ1-1; the D is unclear. With 5 bases removed from V and 0 bases from J, the gap between germline ends came to 10 bases. The CDR3 consists of 14 residues. Germline V lookup: CDR1 SGHVS, CDR2 FQNEAQ. CDR3 in DNA: TGTGCCAGCAGCCCTGGCAGCCTGAACACTGAAGCTTTCTTT. It translates to CASSPGSLNTEAFF. The variable domain in full, with the rest retrieved from reference TRBV7-8 and TRBJ1-1, is GAGVSQSPRYKVAKRGQDVALRCDPISGHVSLFWYQQALGQGPEFLTYFQNEAQLDKSGLPSDRFFAERPEGSVSTLKIQRTQQEDSAVYLCASSPGSLNTEAFFGQGTRLTVV.

This clone was detected only once. CDR3 sequence (DNA): TGTGCCAGCAGCTTAGGCAATCTAGCGGGGGTAGAGACCCAGTACTTC. Its protein product is CASSLGNLAGVETQYF. J is TRBJ2-5 and V is TRBV7-2; 10 bases agree with TRBD2. Germline V gene sequence: CDR1 SGHTA, CDR2 FQGNSA. There are 16 residues in the CDR3. Trimming cost V 1 base and J 4 bases; bases outside gene matches: 6.

The chain employs TRBV28 and TRBJ2-4; possibly TRBD2 for D (5 bases). Trimming left V 5 bases short and J 5 bases short, with 10 bases between. Germline V CDR1 and CDR2: MDHEN, SYDVKM. The CDR3 length is 13 residues. The CDR3 loop is CASSLLLENIQYF. CDR3 nucleotides: TGTGCCAGCAGTCTATTACTAGAAAACATTCAGTACTTC.

This clone showed up just a few times. The chain couples TRBV3-1 (or the pseudogene TRBV3-2) to TRBJ2-7; TRBD1 matches 8 bases. V was pared by 2 bases and J by 5 bases, with 2 bases of the junction left unmatched. The CDR3 spans 13 residues. Germline loops: CDR1 LGHDT, CDR2 YNNKEL (reference sequence). The CDR3 reads CASSQFRGHEQYF. CDR3 DNA: TGTGCCAGCAGCCAATTCAGGGGGCACGAGCAGTACTTC.

V gene TRBV7-2 combines with J gene TRBJ1-6, with D unclear. V was trimmed by 0 bases and J by 10 bases, leaving 7 bases between them. Germline CDR1 and CDR2: SGHTA and FQGNSA. The CDR3 spans 13 residues. The CDR3 loop is CASSLARESPLHF. The CDR3 nucleotides read TGTGCCAGCAGCTTAGCGAGGGAGTCACCCCTCCACTTT.

This chain uses TRBV5-1 with TRBJ1-1; tentative D call: TRBD1 (6 bases). Germline CDR1 is SGHRS and CDR2 is YFSETQ. This CDR3 is built from 15 residues. Trimming left V 4 bases short and J 7 bases short, with 20 bases between. The CDR3 DNA follows: TGCGCCAGCAGCGTCGAAAACCCAGGGGAGGGTGAAGCTTTCTTT. This sequence encodes CASSVENPGEGEAFF.

The chain links TRBV5-1 to TRBJ2-7, with 9 bases aligning to TRBD1. J gave up 2 bases and V 0 bases, and 0 bases lay outside the gene matches. The CDR3 length is 14 residues. Germline V lookup: CDR1 SGHRS, CDR2 YFSETQ. The CDR3, as DNA: TGCGCCAGCAGCTTGGGACAGGGGGCCTACGAGCAGTACTTC. As protein: CASSLGQGAYEQYF.

This clone is a singleton in its sample. At one boundary the junction diverges from the germline segment, which might be a read error. J is TRBJ2-1 and V is TRBV7-9, with D possibly being TRBD2 (7 bases). This CDR3 contains 13 residues. CDR1 and CDR2 (germline): SEHNR, FQNEAQ (reference sequence). The CDR3 here is CASTLGGGLEQFF. CDR3 nucleotides: TGTGCCAGCACCTTAGGGGGGGGGCTTGAGCAGTTCTTC.

The rearrangement joins TRBV7-2 to TRBJ1-6, with D possibly matching TRBD1 (6 bases). V lost 5 bases to trimming and J lost 5 bases, with 13 bases between them. This CDR3 has 15 residues. CDR1 is SGHTA, CDR2 FQGNSA, per germline. CDR3 loop: CASSTGQPNNSPLHF. DNA for the CDR3: TGTGCCAGCAGCACTGGACAGCCTAATAATTCACCCCTCCACTTT.

There are a few counts of this clone. This chain links TRBV19 with TRBJ2-5, with D unresolved. V lost 6 bases to trimming and J lost 5 bases, with 19 bases between them. CDR1 and CDR2 (germline): LNHDA, SQIVND (reference sequence). This CDR3 has 15 amino acids. CDR3 DNA sequence: TGTGCCAGTAGGACCCGAGGCCAGGCAGGCGAGACCCAGTACTTC. It translates to CASRTRGQAGETQYF.

The rearrangement joins TRBV5-8 to TRBJ1-1; D is unclear. Trimming pared 0 bases from V and 5 bases from J, leaving 5 bases between. The CDR3 contains 12 residues. Looked up from germline, CDR1 is SGHTS and CDR2 is YDEGEE. The CDR3 sequence is CASSLEWTEAFF. CDR3 DNA: TGTGCCAGCAGCTTGGAGTGGACTGAAGCTTTCTTT.

This chain joins TRBV5-8 and TRBJ1-2; no reliable D call. Germline loops: CDR1 SGHTS, CDR2 YDEGEE. V was shortened by 2 bases and J by 4 bases, with 15 bases between the two germline ends. CDR3 length equals 15 residues. CDR3 in amino acids: CASSFQEGESYGYTF. The CDR3 nucleotides are TGTGCCAGCAGCTTTCAAGAGGGCGAGAGCTATGGCTACACCTTC.

This clone was picked up one time. The V and J genes are TRBV24-1 and TRBJ2-1, with TRBD2 matching over 15 bases. Trimming at V came to 4 bases and at J to 9 bases, leaving 6 bases not matched to a gene. This CDR3 comprises 16 residues. Germline CDR1 KGHDR, CDR2 SFDVKD. For the CDR3, the DNA is TGTGCCACCAGTGACCCGGGACTAGCGGGAGGTCTTGAGCAGTTCTTC. It codes for CATSDPGLAGGLEQFF.